These 18 T cell receptor beta chains originate from one sample sequenced in a study of blood T cell repertoires in COVID-19. Generated by immunoSEQ multiplex PCR, the TCRdb table keeps only in-frame clones and is missing some. The sample contains about 180,000 clones, around 87% of which appear only once. The sample consisted of peripheral blood. These receptors were collected from a man aged 40-49 years with active or convalescent COVID-19.

This clone was found once. V is TRBV6-5 and J is TRBJ2-1; D perhaps matches TRBD1 (6 bases). CDR3 length equals 15 residues. The V gene lost 6 bases and the J gene lost 9 bases, with 21 bases spanning the gap. Germline V gene lookup returns CDR1 MNHEY and CDR2 SVGAGI. CDR3 DNA sequence: TGTGCCAGCAGCCACAGGGCCTCTGCTCCGTCTGAGCAGTTCTTC. This encodes CASSHRASAPSEQFF.

In this sample, this clone turned up once. The chain uses TRBV7-8 and TRBJ1-2; 7 bases agree with TRBD1. Per germline, CDR1 SGHVS and CDR2 FQNEAQ. With 2 bases clipped from V and 8 bases from J, the junction kept 5 bases outside the gene matches. CDR3 length equals 13 residues. The CDR3 sequence: CASSLRGGGGYTF. CDR3 coding DNA: TGTGCCAGCAGCTTACGAGGGGGCGGCGGCTACACCTTC.

V usage is TRBV6-5 and J usage is TRBJ1-2; no firm D call. Trimming removed 2 bases at V and 8 bases at J, with 12 bases between. Germline CDR1 reads MNHEY; CDR2 reads SVGAGI. This CDR3 is built from 13 residues. The CDR3 is CASSYNTQRGYTF. CDR3 DNA: TGTGCCAGCAGTTACAATACCCAGCGGGGCTACACCTTC.

This chain links TRBV4-2 with TRBJ2-3; 10 bases fit TRBD2. The V and J ends lost 4 bases and 6 bases, in that order; junction bases with no gene match: 10. Per the germline V gene, CDR1 is LGHNA and CDR2 is YNFKEQ. The CDR3 is 16 amino acids. CDR3 sequence: CASSPAGAGGRDTQYF. In DNA, the CDR3 is TGTGCCAGCAGCCCGGCTGGAGCGGGGGGGAGGGATACGCAGTATTTT.

The chain employs TRBV27 and TRBJ1-2; 7 nucleotides align to TRBD1. J gave up 5 bases and V 5 bases, and 5 bases lay outside the gene matches. In germline, CDR1 is MNHEY, CDR2 SMNVEV (reference sequence). The CDR3 is 13 amino acids. In nucleotides, the CDR3 is TGTGCCAGCAGTACAGGGGCCCTATATGGCTACACCTTC. Translated, it gives CASSTGALYGYTF.

The sample holds one count of this clone. J is TRBJ2-3 and V is TRBV6-4, with 9 bases identical to TRBD1. Germline CDR1 reads MRHNA; CDR2 reads SNTAGT. The CDR3 contains 14 residues. The J segment lost 2 bases and the V segment lost 4 bases, leaving 1 base of the junction unmatched. The CDR3 spells CASSGDRDTDTQYF. In nucleotides, the CDR3 is TGTGCCAGCAGTGGGGACAGGGACACAGATACGCAGTATTTT.

The chain links TRBV7-2 to TRBJ1-6; D perhaps matches TRBD1 (5 bases). The CDR3 has 15 residues. Germline loops: CDR1 SGHTA, CDR2 FQGNSA. The V and J ends lost 0 bases and 7 bases respectively, with 10 bases between them. The CDR3, as DNA: TGTGCCAGCAGCTTAGCGAGGCCAGGGAATTCACCCCTCCACTTT. It specifies CASSLARPGNSPLHF.

J is TRBJ2-2 and V is TRBV27; D uncertain. Germline loops: CDR1 MNHEY, CDR2 SMNVEV (reference sequence). V lost 1 base and J lost 6, with 3 bases in between. The CDR3 is 12 residues long. The CDR3 nucleotides read TGTGCCAGCAGTTTATTCGCCGGGGAGCTGTTTTTT. Protein sequence: CASSLFAGELFF.

The rearrangement joins TRBV5-4 to TRBJ2-1; 8 bases line up with TRBD2. CDR3 size: 15 residues. V shed 4 bases, J shed 0 bases, and the junction held 3 bases outside the gene matches. In germline, CDR1 is SGHNT, CDR2 YYREEE (reference sequence). In DNA, the CDR3 is TGTGCCAGCAGCCGGGGGGGGAGCTCCTACAATGAGCAGTTCTTC. This translates into CASSRGGSSYNEQFF.

The chain links TRBV7-9 to TRBJ1-2, with D unclear. The CDR3 has 15 residues. CDR1 SEHNR and CDR2 FQNEAQ come from the germline V gene (reference sequence). Trimming pared 3 bases from V and 0 bases from J, leaving 11 bases between. The CDR3 nucleotides are TGTGCCAGCAGCTTCAGAAGAGGGTCTAACTATGGCTACACCTTC. It encodes CASSFRRGSNYGYTF.

J is TRBJ1-1 and V is TRBV19, with TRBD1 matching over 9 bases. Per germline, CDR1 LNHDA and CDR2 SQIVND (reference sequence). The CDR3 length is 17 residues. J was trimmed by 4 bases and V by 5 bases; bases with no gene match: 14. CDR3 nucleotides: TGTGCCAGTAGTCCCGGACAGGGGCCTCCCATCGGCACTGAAGCTTTCTTT. Amino acid sequence: CASSPGQGPPIGTEAFF.

The chain uses TRBV5-4 and TRBJ2-2, with D perhaps TRBD2 (5 bases). There are 15 residues in the CDR3. Germline loops: CDR1 SGHNT, CDR2 YYREEE (reference sequence). The ends were cut back, 3 bases at V and 1 base at J, with 10 bases in the middle. The CDR3 here is CASSWSLENTGELFF. CDR3 DNA: TGTGCCAGCAGCTGGTCACTAGAGAACACCGGGGAGCTGTTTTTT.

This clone was seen just once. The rearrangement joins TRBV7-8 to TRBJ2-2, with 8 positions matching TRBD2. CDR3 size: 17 residues. V lost 5 bases and J lost 4; bases outside the gene matches: 12. CDR1 is SGHVS, CDR2 FQNEAQ, per germline. The CDR3 DNA is TGTGCCAGCAGCCCCTCACCGGGGGGGCGTGGCACCGGGGAGCTGTTTTTT. Translating gives CASSPSPGGRGTGELFF.

Here the CDR3 DNA reads TGTGCCAGCAGTTTGGGCTCGGCGAACACCGGGGAGCTGTTTTTT. This codes for CASSLGSANTGELFF. The chain combines TRBV27 with TRBJ2-2; D gene unclear. Germline V lookup: CDR1 MNHEY, CDR2 SMNVEV (reference sequence). The CDR3 extends over 15 amino acids. The V gene lost 3 bases and the J gene lost 0 bases, with 8 bases spanning the gap.

This sequence joins TRBV7-8 and TRBJ2-3; TRBD1 matches at 7 bases. Germline V CDR1 and CDR2: SGHVS, FQNEAQ. This CDR3 is built from 15 residues. V trimming: 5 bases; J trimming: 0 bases; junction bases outside the gene matches: 5. The CDR3 region is CASSVIRGSTDTQYF. For the CDR3, the DNA is TGTGCCAGCAGCGTAATCAGGGGGAGCACAGATACGCAGTATTTT.

V usage is TRBV5-4 and J usage is TRBJ1-1; D gene uncertain. Between the trimmed V and J ends, which lost 3 bases and 3 bases, there was a span of 15 bases. Germline CDR1 reads SGHNT; CDR2 reads YYREEE (reference sequence). The CDR3 extends over 15 amino acids. This CDR3 reads CASSSTDDMYTEAFF. The CDR3 nucleotides are TGTGCCAGCAGCTCTACAGACGACATGTACACTGAAGCTTTCTTT. The full variable domain, its missing parts supplied by reference TRBV5-4 and TRBJ1-1, is ETGVTQSPTHLIKTRGQQVTLRCSSQSGHNTVSWYQQALGQGPQFIFQYYREEENGRGNFPPRFSGLQFPNYSSELNVNALELDDSALYLCASSSTDDMYTEAFFGQGTRLTVV.

The gene calls are TRBV3-1 (or the pseudogene TRBV3-2) and TRBJ1-2; no reliable D call. CDR1 LGHDT and CDR2 YNNKEL come from the germline V gene (reference sequence). CDR3 size: 13 residues. V lost 4 bases to trimming and J lost 5 bases, with 11 bases between them. CDR3 loop: CASSPDMNYGYTF. As DNA, the CDR3 is TGTGCCAGCAGCCCCGACATGAATTATGGCTACACCTTC.

The chain recombines TRBV5-4 with TRBJ2-3, with D perhaps TRBD2 (6 bases). V lost 9 bases to trimming and J lost 2 bases, with 19 bases between them. Germline V gene sequence: CDR1 SGHNT, CDR2 YYREEE (reference sequence). There are 15 residues in the CDR3. This CDR3 reads CATGFLGGVTDTQYF. CDR3 sequence (DNA): TGTGCCACGGGATTTTTGGGCGGGGTCACAGATACGCAGTATTTT.